This T cell receptor (beta chain) derives from a study of shared clonotypes between healthy human individuals. Study outcomes and limitations: Clonotypes which were not shared had lower generation probabilities than clonotypes that all four donors shared. Enrolling few donors narrowed the genetic and exposure-history diversity that was represented.

Terminally differentiated effector memory CD45RA+ cells were excluded by CCR7 positive selection of CD45RO-negative cells. The CDR3 covers 16 residues. CDR1 is SGHRS, CDR2 YFSETQ, per germline. J was trimmed by 4 bases and V by 0 bases; bases with no gene match: 4. With regard to this clone: The target antigen is unknown.

Source study methods: Quality scores were absent from the junction-only immunoSEQ sequences, so filtering differed. Generated by immunoSEQ multiplex PCR, the TCRdb table keeps only in-frame clones and is missing some. The D gene and trimming were derived from the DNA, and the V and J assignments and clone size from that table. The sample has about 2 million clones; about 94% are singletons. This sequence originates from a man aged 18 to 30 in good health. The J gene is TRBJ2-2, the V gene TRBV5-1; 9 nucleotides agree with TRBD2. The specimen was naive CD8+ T cells sorted from blood. The CDR3 region is CASSLDAGGPTGELFF. CDR3 DNA: TGCGCCAGCAGCTTGGATGCGGGAGGGCCCACCGGGGAGCTGTTTTTT.